This T cell receptor beta chain derives from a study of cytomegalovirus exposure and HLA in healthy donors. Points from the study as a whole: In the 120 or so validation repertoires, 85% to 95% of cluster scores exceeded 0, per a later analysis. There were some public TCRs occurring in many donors, but most TCR sequences were rare. Reports described diagnosis of cytomegalovirus status by the classifier as highly specific and sensitive. 150 to 200 TCR beta chains were listed as cytomegalovirus-associated.

With regard to this clone: What it binds is unknown.

Produced via immunoSEQ multiplex PCR; TCRdb's table is partial and in-frame only. The sample holds fewer than 130,000 clones, about 92% seen once. This receptor was obtained from a woman between 18 and 29 years old in good health and CMV-seronegative. Material: PBMCs.

The CDR3 DNA is TGTGCCTGGAGTCATCCCGGGGAACCAAATCAGCCCCAGCATTTT. Encoded protein: CAWSHPGEPNQPQHF. The chain joins TRBV30 to TRBJ1-5, with D unresolved. Trimming cost V 2 bases and J 4 bases, with 15 bases left between them. The CDR3 length is 15 residues. Germline values: CDR1 GTSNPN, CDR2 SVGIG (reference sequence).